One and the same sample provided the 20 T cell receptor beta chains below, sequenced in a study of CD8+CD57+ T cells in acquired aplastic anemia. All sequencing subjects had displayed CD8+CD57+ cell expansion on flow cytometry. Profiling that covered TCR beta VDJ and CDR3 relied on genomic DNA as its template. TCRdb re-called the reads with MiXCR, one entry per CDR3 protein. The data show approximately 150,000 distinct CDR3 sequences, with around 75% seen just once and 35% to 50% held by the top ten. Material for sequencing was sorted CD4+, CD8+, or CD8+CD57+ T cells (not recorded which) from PBMCs. The source of these receptors is a human donor with aplastic anemia.

The chain has TRBV19 and TRBJ1-2; TRBD1 aligns across 8 bases. Germline CDR1 LNHDA, CDR2 SQIVND (reference sequence). The CDR3 sequence is 13 residues long. Trimming removed 3 bases from V and 4 bases from J; junction bases left unmatched: 1. The CDR3 sequence is CASSMDRVYGYTF. The CDR3, as DNA: TGTGCCAGTAGTATGGACAGGGTCTATGGCTACACCTTC.

On this clonotype itself: The CDR3 does not end in the conserved phenylalanine or tryptophan, so this is likely a read error. The DNA is omitted, as the CDR3 cannot be located on it reliably, and the CDR3 follows TCRdb's listing. The V call is TRBV10-3, the J call TRBJ2-7; the D call of TRBD2 is as the table states it, not checked on the DNA. Germline CDR1 and CDR2: ENHRY and SYGVKD. The CDR3 sequence runs 12 residues, both termini included. The CDR3 is CATSGQGPGTTL.

A note on this clonotype: A junction boundary mismatches the germline segment, possibly from a read error. The rearrangement joins TRBV12-3 or TRBV12-4 to TRBJ2-1, with 11 bases aligning to TRBD2. The CDR3 contains 16 residues. This CDR3 reads CASSFGTSGSQNEQFF. Here the CDR3 DNA reads TGCGCCAGCAGCTTCGGAACTAGCGGGAGTCAGAATGAGCAGTTCTTC.

This clonotype has more than one count but fewer than ten. This sequence joins TRBV7-6 and TRBJ2-7, with 8 bases identical to TRBD2. This CDR3 comprises 15 residues. Trimming took 5 bases from V and 7 from J; bases not matched to a gene: 13. CDR1 is SGHVS and CDR2 is FNYEAQ in the germline V gene. CDR3 nucleotides: TGTGCCAGCAGCCCAGAGGGCGGGGGGACGTGGGAGCAGTACTTC. Translation: CASSPEGGGTWEQYF.

This rearrangement joins TRBV29-1 to TRBJ1-3, with D unclear. CDR1 is SQVTM, CDR2 ANQGSEA, per germline. The V and J ends lost 7 bases and 1 base respectively, with 17 bases between them. The CDR3 consists of 15 residues. DNA for the CDR3: TGCAGCGCTTCGACGGGAATTTATTCTGGAAACACCATATATTTT. It codes for CSASTGIYSGNTIYF.

The V call is TRBV19, the J call TRBJ2-1, with D possibly matching TRBD2 (6 bases). The CDR3 is 16 residues long. V was pared by 1 base and J by 0 bases, with 10 bases between. Germline V gene lookup returns CDR1 LNHDA and CDR2 SQIVND (reference sequence). CDR3 in amino acids: CASSIGRDSSYNEQFF. In DNA form, the CDR3 reads TGTGCCAGTAGTATAGGGAGGGACTCCTCCTACAATGAGCAGTTCTTC. Filled out from reference TRBV19 and TRBJ2-1, the complete variable domain reads DGGITQSPKYLFRKEGQNVTLSCEQNLNHDAMYWYRQDPGQGLRLIYYSQIVNDFQKGDIAEGYSVSREKKESFPLTVTSAQKNPTAFYLCASSIGRDSSYNEQFFGPGTRLTVL.

The V gene is TRBV2, the J gene TRBJ1-5, with a tentative D call TRBD1 (5 bases). The CDR3 is 14 amino acids. The ends were cut back, 5 bases at V and 1 base at J, with 9 bases in the middle. CDR1 is SNHLY, CDR2 FYNNEI, per germline. CDR3 sequence reads: CASSQDRSNQPQHF. The CDR3 DNA follows: TGTGCCAGCAGTCAAGACAGAAGCAATCAGCCCCAGCATTTT. The whole variable domain, filled in from reference TRBV2 and TRBJ1-5, reads EPEVTQTPSHQVTQMGQEVILRCVPISNHLYFYWYRQILGQKVEFLVSFYNNEISEKSEIFDDQFSVERPDGSNFTLKIRSTKLEDSAMYFCASSQDRSNQPQHFGDGTRLSIL.

This rearrangement joins TRBV15 to TRBJ1-5; D not certain. This CDR3 contains 14 residues. CDR1 is LNHNV and CDR2 is YYDKDF in the germline V gene (reference sequence). V lost 1 base and J lost 7, with 11 bases in between. As DNA, the CDR3 is TGTGCCACCAGCAGAGGTTGGTCGGAACAGCCCCAGCATTTT. As protein: CATSRGWSEQPQHF.

This chain connects TRBV7-3 to TRBJ1-1; D is unresolved. In germline, CDR1 is SGHTA, CDR2 FQGTGA. The CDR3 runs to 13 residues. V dropped 3 bases and J dropped 5 bases, with 10 bases sitting between them. DNA of the CDR3: TGTGCCAGCAGCTTGCCCTATGGGACTGAAGCTTTCTTT. Protein sequence: CASSLPYGTEAFF.

With respect to this clonotype: The junction and the germline gene differ at one end; a read error may be behind it. The V gene is TRBV19, the J gene TRBJ1-1; no clear D. Germline V gene data show CDR1 as LNHDA and CDR2 as SQIVND (reference sequence). This CDR3 comprises 15 residues. The CDR3, as DNA: TGCGCCAGCAGCCAAGAGACTGACCTGAACACTGAAGCTTTCTTT. The encoded protein is CASSQETDLNTEAFF.

This clonotype showed up just once. The V and J genes are TRBV7-9 and TRBJ1-3; D unresolved. V was shortened by 5 bases and J by 8 bases, with 22 bases between the two germline ends. The germline CDR1 and CDR2 sequences are SEHNR and FQNEAQ (reference sequence). The CDR3 contains 16 residues. CDR3 DNA: TGTGCCAGCAGCCCCCGGACGGACGCCGTATTTGACACCATATATTTT. Protein product: CASSPRTDAVFDTIYF.

V is TRBV9 and J is TRBJ1-4, with D uncertain. The CDR3 is made up of 13 amino acids. The germline V and J ends were trimmed by 5 bases and 7 bases, with 12 bases remaining between them. CDR1 and CDR2 (germline): SGDLS, YYNGEE. CDR3 loop: CASSGPSGEKLFF. In DNA form, the CDR3 reads TGTGCCAGCAGTGGTCCGTCGGGTGAAAAACTGTTTTTT.

In the case of this clonotype: One end of the junction is discordant with germline, which a read error may explain. V gene TRBV7-6 combines with J gene TRBJ2-1; D unresolved. CDR1 is SGHVS and CDR2 is FNYEAQ in the germline V gene. CDR3 length equals 13 residues. CDR3 sequence (DNA): TGTGCCAGCAGCTTGGAGATTTACAGTGAGCAGTTCTTC. Residues: CASSLEIYSEQFF.

This chain joins TRBV5-1 and TRBJ2-5, with 7 bases identical to TRBD1. Germline assignment: CDR1 SGHRS and CDR2 YFSETQ. The V and J ends lost 3 bases and 5 bases, in that order; junction bases with no gene match: 7. The CDR3 spans 14 residues. This CDR3 is CASSSQQGLETQYF. The CDR3 region has the DNA TGCGCCAGCAGCTCCCAACAGGGGTTGGAGACCCAGTACTTC.

The CDR3 sequence: CATRSAGGPQETQYF. CDR3 sequence (DNA): TGTGCCACCAGGTCAGCCGGGGGACCGCAAGAGACCCAGTACTTC. The rearrangement links TRBV24-1 to TRBJ2-5; D is possibly TRBD2 (6 bases). Trimming took 7 bases from V and 2 from J, leaving 16 bases between them. The CDR3 extends over 15 amino acids. Germline V CDR1 and CDR2: KGHDR, SFDVKD.

The chain recombines TRBV29-1 with TRBJ2-7; D perhaps matches TRBD1 (6 bases). Germline values: CDR1 SQVTM, CDR2 ANQGSEA. Trimming cost V 7 bases and J 0 bases, with 13 bases left between them. This CDR3 spans 13 amino acids. Here the CDR3 reads CSALDSASYEQYF. CDR3 coding DNA: TGCAGCGCTTTGGACAGTGCCTCCTACGAGCAGTACTTC.

The chain couples TRBV7-9 to TRBJ2-1; D remains ambiguous. The CDR3 totals 12 residues. The V end lost 3 bases, the J end lost 9 bases, and 9 bases lay between the germline ends. Germline V gene sequence: CDR1 SEHNR, CDR2 FQNEAQ (reference sequence). CDR3 region: CASSLQESEQFF. DNA of the CDR3: TGTGCCAGCAGCTTGCAAGAGAGTGAGCAGTTCTTC.

This clonotype showed up just a few times. This chain links TRBV13 with TRBJ2-7; weak D call: TRBD1 (5 bases). The CDR3 contains 15 residues. CDR1 is PRHDT and CDR2 is FYEKMQ in the germline V gene (reference sequence). Trimming cost V 5 bases and J 6 bases, with 20 bases left between them. DNA of the CDR3: TGTGCCAGCAGCCCGCAAGGCAGGGCAGGGTCCGAGCAGTACTTC. This translates into CASSPQGRAGSEQYF.

In its sample, this clonotype was seen a few times. The chain couples TRBV7-9 to TRBJ1-1; no clear D. The CDR3 consists of 12 residues. Trimming took off 7 bases at V and 3 bases at J, with 9 bases between the two ends. The germline gives CDR1 SEHNR, CDR2 FQNEAQ (reference sequence). This CDR3 reads CASNAGDTEAFF. CDR3 nucleotide sequence: TGTGCCAGCAACGCAGGAGACACTGAAGCTTTCTTT.

This rearrangement joins TRBV12-3 or TRBV12-4 to TRBJ2-3, with D perhaps assigned TRBD1 or TRBD2 (5 bases each). CDR3 length: 14 residues. The V end was cut by 3 bases, the J end by 4 bases, with 11 bases between. The CDR3 reads CASSFPGGADTQYF. DNA of the CDR3: TGTGCCAGCAGTTTCCCTGGGGGTGCAGATACGCAGTATTTT.